This TCR beta chain was obtained from a study of CD8 T cells in ankylosing spondylitis. General observations from the study: Ankylosing spondylitis blood appeared to be characterized by a TCR beta motif of roughly eight highly homologous variants. A number of the motif variants had already been described in reactive arthritis synovial fluid and blood. Enrichment of disease-linked clones was reportedly significant in matched ankylosing spondylitis synovial fluid.

MiXCR was run by TCRdb on the 5' RACE reads, yielding one entry per CDR3 protein. Of some 27,000 distinct CDR3 sequences listed, 5.3% are singletons. This clonotype appeared many times. Its cognate antigen is unknown. Per germline, CDR1 SGDLS and CDR2 YYNGEE. CDR3 size: 15 residues. Deletions cut 0 bases from V and 9 bases from J, with 16 bases between. The source material was blood, either unsorted or a sorted T cell fraction (not recorded which). The J gene is TRBJ2-1, the V gene TRBV9; D may be TRBD1 or TRBD2 (6 bases each). The TCR originated in a female donor with ankylosing spondylitis or in good health (not recorded which). The DNA of the CDR3 is TGTGCCAGCAGCGTAGCCATAAGGGGGGAGCCTGAGCAGTTCTTC. This codes for CASSVAIRGEPEQFF.